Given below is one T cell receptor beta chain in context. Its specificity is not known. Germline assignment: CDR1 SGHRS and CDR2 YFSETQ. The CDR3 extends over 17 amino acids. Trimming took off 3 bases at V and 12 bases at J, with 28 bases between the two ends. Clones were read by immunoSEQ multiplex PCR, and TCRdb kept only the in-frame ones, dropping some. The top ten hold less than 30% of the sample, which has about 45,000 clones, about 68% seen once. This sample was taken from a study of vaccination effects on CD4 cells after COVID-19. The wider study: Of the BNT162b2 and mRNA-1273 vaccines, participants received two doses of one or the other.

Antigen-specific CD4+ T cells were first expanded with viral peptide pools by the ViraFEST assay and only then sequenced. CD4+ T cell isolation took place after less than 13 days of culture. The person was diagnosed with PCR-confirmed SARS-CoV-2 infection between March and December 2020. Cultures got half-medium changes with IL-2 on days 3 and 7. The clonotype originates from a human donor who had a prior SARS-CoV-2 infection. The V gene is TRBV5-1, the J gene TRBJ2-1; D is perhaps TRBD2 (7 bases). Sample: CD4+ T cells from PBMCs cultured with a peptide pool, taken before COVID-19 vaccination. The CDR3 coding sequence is TGCGCCAGCAGCTCGGATGGCGGGGGCTACTTGGGGGTTCGGCAGTTCTTC. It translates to CASSSDGGGYLGVRQFF. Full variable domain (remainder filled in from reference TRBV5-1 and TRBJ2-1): KAGVTQTPRYLIKTRGQQVTLSCSPISGHRSVSWYQQTPGQGLQFLFEYFSETQRNKGNFPGRFSGRQFSNSRSEMNVSTLELGDSALYLCASSSDGGGYLGVRQFFGPGTRLTVL.